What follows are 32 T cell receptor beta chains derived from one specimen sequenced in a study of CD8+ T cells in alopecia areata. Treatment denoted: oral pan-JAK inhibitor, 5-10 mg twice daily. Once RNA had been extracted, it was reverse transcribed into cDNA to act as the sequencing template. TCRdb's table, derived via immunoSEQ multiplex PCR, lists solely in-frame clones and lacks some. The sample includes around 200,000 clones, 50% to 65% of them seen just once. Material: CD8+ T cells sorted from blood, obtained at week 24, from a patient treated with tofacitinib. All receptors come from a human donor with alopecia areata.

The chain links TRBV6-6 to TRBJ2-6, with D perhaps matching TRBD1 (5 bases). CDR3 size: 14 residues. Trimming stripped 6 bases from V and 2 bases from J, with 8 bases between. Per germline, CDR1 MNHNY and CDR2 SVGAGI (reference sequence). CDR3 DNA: TGTGCCAGCAGAGTGGGGCCTGGGGCCAACGTCCTGACTTTC. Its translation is CASRVGPGANVLTF.

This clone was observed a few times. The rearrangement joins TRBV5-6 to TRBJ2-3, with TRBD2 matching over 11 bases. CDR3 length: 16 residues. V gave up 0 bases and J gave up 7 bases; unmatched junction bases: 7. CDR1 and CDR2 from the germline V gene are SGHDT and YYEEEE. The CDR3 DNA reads TGTGCCAGCAGCTTGGGGTCTAGCGGGGGGCCGAATACGCAGTATTTT. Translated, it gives CASSLGSSGGPNTQYF. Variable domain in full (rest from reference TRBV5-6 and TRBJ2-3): DAGVTQSPTHLIKTRGQQVTLRCSPKSGHDTVSWYQQALGQGPQFIFQYYEEEERQRGNFPDRFSGHQFPNYSSELNVNALLLGDSALYLCASSLGSSGGPNTQYFGPGTRLTVL.

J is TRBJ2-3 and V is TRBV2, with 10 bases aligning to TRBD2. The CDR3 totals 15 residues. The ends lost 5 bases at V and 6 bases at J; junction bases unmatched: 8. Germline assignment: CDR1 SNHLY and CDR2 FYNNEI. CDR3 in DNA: TGTGCCAGCAGTCCCCTAGCGGGGGCAGAGGATACGCAGTATTTT. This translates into CASSPLAGAEDTQYF. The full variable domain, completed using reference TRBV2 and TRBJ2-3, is EPEVTQTPSHQVTQMGQEVILRCVPISNHLYFYWYRQILGQKVEFLVSFYNNEISEKSEIFDDQFSVERPDGSNFTLKIRSTKLEDSAMYFCASSPLAGAEDTQYFGPGTRLTVL.

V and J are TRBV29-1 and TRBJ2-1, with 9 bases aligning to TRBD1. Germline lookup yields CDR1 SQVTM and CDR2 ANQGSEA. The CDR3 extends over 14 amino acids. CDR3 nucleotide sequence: TGCAGTCTGTGGACAGGGGCTGGGAACAATGAGCAGTTCTTC. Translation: CSLWTGAGNNEQFF.

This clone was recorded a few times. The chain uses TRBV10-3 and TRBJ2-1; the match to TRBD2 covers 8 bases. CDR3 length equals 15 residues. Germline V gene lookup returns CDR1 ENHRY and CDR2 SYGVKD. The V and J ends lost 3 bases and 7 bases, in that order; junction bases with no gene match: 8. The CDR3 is CAISDSIAGSNEQFF. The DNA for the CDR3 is TGTGCCATCAGTGATTCTATAGCGGGGTCGAATGAGCAGTTCTTC.

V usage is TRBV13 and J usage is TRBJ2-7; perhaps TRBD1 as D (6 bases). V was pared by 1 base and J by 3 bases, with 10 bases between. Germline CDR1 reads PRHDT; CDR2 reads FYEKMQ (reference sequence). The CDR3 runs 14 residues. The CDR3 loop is CASSLEGDLYEQYF. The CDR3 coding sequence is TGTGCCAGCAGCTTAGAGGGGGATCTCTACGAGCAGTACTTC. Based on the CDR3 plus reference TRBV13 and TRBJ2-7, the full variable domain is AAGVIQSPRHLIKEKRETATLKCYPIPRHDTVYWYQQGPGQDPQFLISFYEKMQSDKGSIPDRFSAQQFSDYHSELNMSSLELGDSALYFCASSLEGDLYEQYFGPGTRLTVT.

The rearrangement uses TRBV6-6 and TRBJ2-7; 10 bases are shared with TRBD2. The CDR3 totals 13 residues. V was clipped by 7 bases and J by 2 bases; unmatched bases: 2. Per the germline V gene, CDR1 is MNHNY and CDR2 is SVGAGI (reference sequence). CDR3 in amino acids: CASIAGGAYEQYF. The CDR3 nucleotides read TGTGCCAGCATAGCGGGGGGTGCCTACGAGCAGTACTTC.

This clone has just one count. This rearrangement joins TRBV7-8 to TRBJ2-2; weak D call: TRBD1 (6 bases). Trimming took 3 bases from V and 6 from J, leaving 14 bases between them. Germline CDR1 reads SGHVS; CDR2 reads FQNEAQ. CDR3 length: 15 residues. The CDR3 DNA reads TGTGCCAGCAGCTTCTTACAGGGAGCGGCCGGGGAGCTGTTTTTT. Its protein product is CASSFLQGAAGELFF. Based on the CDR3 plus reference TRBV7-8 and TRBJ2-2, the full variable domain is GAGVSQSPRYKVAKRGQDVALRCDPISGHVSLFWYQQALGQGPEFLTYFQNEAQLDKSGLPSDRFFAERPEGSVSTLKIQRTQQEDSAVYLCASSFLQGAAGELFFGEGSRLTVL.

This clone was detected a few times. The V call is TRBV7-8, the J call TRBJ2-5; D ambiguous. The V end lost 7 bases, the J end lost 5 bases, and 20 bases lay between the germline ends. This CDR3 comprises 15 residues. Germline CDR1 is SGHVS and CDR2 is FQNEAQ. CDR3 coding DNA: TGTGCCAGCAACCTCAACAACGATGAGGCTGAGACCCAGTACTTC. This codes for CASNLNNDEAETQYF. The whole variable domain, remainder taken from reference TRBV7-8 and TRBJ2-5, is GAGVSQSPRYKVAKRGQDVALRCDPISGHVSLFWYQQALGQGPEFLTYFQNEAQLDKSGLPSDRFFAERPEGSVSTLKIQRTQQEDSAVYLCASNLNNDEAETQYFGPGTRLLVL.

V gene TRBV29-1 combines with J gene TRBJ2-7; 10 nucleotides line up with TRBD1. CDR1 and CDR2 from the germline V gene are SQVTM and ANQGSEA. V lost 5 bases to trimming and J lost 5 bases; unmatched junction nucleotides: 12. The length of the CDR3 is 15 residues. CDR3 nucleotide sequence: TGCAGCGTTCTCGGTGGGACAGGGGCTTTTGACGAGCAGTACTTC. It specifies CSVLGGTGAFDEQYF.

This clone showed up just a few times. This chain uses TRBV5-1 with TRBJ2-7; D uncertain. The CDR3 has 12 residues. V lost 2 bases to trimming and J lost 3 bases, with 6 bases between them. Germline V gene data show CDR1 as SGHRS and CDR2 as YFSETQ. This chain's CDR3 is CASSFGDYEQYF. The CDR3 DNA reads TGCGCCAGCAGCTTTGGGGACTACGAGCAGTACTTC.

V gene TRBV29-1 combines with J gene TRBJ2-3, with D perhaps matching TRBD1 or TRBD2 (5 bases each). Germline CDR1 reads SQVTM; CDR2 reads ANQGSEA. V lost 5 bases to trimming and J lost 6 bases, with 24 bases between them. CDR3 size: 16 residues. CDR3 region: CSVWVSVGDLVDTQYF. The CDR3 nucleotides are TGCAGCGTTTGGGTTTCCGTGGGGGACCTCGTGGATACGCAGTATTTT.

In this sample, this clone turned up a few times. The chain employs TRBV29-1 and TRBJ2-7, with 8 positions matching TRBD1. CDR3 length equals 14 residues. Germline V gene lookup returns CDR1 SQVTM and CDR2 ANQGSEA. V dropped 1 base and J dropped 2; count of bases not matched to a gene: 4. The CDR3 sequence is CSVEVGTGTYEQYF. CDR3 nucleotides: TGCAGCGTTGAAGTTGGGACAGGCACCTACGAGCAGTACTTC.

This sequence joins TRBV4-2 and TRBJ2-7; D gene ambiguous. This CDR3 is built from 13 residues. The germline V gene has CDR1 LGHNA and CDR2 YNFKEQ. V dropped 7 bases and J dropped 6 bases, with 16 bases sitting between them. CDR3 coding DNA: TGTGCCAGCAATGTCCCAGGAAGTAGCGAGCAGTACTTC. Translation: CASNVPGSSEQYF.

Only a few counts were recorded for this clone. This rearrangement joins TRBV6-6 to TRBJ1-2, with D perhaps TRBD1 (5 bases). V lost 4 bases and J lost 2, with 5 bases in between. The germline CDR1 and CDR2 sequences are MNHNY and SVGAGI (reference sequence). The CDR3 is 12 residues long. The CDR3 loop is CASSSGNYGYTF. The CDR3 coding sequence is TGTGCCAGCAGTTCAGGGAACTATGGCTACACCTTC.

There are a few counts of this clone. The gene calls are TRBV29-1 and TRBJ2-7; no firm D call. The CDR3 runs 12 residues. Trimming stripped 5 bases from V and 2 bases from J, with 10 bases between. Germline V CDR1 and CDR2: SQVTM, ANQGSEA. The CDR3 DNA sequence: TGCAGCGTTTGGCTACCCCCCTACGAGCAGTACTTC. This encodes CSVWLPPYEQYF.

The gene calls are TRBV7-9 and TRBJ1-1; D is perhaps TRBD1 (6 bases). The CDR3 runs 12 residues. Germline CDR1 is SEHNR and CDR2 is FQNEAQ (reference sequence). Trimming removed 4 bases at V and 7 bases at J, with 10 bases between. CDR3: CASSSTGIEAFF. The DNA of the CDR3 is TGTGCCAGCAGCTCAACAGGGATTGAAGCTTTCTTT.

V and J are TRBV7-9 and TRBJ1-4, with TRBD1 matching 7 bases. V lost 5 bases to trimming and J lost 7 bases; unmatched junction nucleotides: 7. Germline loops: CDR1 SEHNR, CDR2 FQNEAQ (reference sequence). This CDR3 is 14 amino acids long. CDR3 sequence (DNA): TGTGCCAGCAGCCCGGGACAGTCGGTTGAAAAACTGTTTTTT. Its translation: CASSPGQSVEKLFF. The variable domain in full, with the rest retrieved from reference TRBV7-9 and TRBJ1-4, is DTGVSQNPRHKITKRGQNVTFRCDPISEHNRLYWYRQTLGQGPEFLTYFQNEAQLEKSRLLSDRFSAERPKGSFSTLEIQRTEQGDSAMYLCASSPGQSVEKLFFGSGTQLSVL.

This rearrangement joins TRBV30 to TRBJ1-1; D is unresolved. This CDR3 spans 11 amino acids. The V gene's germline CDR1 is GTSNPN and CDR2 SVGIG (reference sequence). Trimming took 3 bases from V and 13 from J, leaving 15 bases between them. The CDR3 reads CAWRGESGDFF. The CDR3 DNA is TGTGCCTGGAGAGGCGAATCAGGTGATTTCTTT. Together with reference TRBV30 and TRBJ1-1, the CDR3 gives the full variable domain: SQTIHQWPATLVQPVGSPLSLECTVEGTSNPNLYWYRQAAGRGLQLLFYSVGIGQISSEVPQNLSASRPQDRQFILSSKKLLLSDSGFYLCAWRGESGDFFGQGTRLTVV.

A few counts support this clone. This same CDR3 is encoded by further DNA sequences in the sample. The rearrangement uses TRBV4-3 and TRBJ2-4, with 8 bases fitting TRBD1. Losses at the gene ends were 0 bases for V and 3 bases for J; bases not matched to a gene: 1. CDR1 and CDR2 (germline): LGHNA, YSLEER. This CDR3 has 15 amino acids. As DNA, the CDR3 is TGCGCCAGCAGCCAAGATGGACAGGGCAAAAACATTCAGTACTTC. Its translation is CASSQDGQGKNIQYF.

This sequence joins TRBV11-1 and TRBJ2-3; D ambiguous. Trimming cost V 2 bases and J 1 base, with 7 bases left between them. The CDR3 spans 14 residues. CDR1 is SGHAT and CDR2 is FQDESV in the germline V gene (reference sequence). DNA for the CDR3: TGTGCCAGCAGCTTAAGCCGGGGCACAGATACGCAGTATTTT. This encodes CASSLSRGTDTQYF. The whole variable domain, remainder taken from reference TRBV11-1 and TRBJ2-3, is EAEVAQSPRYKITEKSQAVAFWCDPISGHATLYWYRQILGQGPELLVQFQDESVVDDSQLPKDRFSAERLKGVDSTLKIQPAELGDSAMYLCASSLSRGTDTQYFGPGTRLTVL.

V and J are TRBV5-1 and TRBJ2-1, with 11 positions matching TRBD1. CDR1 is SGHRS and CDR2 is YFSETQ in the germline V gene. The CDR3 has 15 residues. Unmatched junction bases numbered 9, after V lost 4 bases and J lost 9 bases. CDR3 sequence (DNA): TGCGCCAGCAGCCACCGGGACAGGGGGGCCTTTGAGCAGTTCTTC. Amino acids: CASSHRDRGAFEQFF. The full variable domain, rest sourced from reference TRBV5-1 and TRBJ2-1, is KAGVTQTPRYLIKTRGQQVTLSCSPISGHRSVSWYQQTPGQGLQFLFEYFSETQRNKGNFPGRFSGRQFSNSRSEMNVSTLELGDSALYLCASSHRDRGAFEQFFGPGTRLTVL.

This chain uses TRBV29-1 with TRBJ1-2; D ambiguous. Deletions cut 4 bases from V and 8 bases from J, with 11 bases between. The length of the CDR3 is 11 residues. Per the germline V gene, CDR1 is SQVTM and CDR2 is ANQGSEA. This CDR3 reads CSVGSAGGYTF. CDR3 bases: TGCAGCGTTGGGTCAGCTGGCGGCTACACCTTC.

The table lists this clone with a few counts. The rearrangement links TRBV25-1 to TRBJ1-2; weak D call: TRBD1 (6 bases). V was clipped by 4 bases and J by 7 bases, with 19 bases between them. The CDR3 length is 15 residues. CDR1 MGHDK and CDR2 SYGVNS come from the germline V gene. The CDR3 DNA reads TGTGCCAGCAGTGGCCAGGAGGCCGAGGGGGGTGGCTACACCTTC. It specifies CASSGQEAEGGGYTF.

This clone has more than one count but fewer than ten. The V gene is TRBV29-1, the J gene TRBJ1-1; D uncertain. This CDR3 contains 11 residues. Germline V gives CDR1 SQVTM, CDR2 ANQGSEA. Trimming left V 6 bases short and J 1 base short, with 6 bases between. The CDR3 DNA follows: TGCAGCGTGACTTGGAACACTGAAGCTTTCTTT. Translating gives CSVTWNTEAFF.

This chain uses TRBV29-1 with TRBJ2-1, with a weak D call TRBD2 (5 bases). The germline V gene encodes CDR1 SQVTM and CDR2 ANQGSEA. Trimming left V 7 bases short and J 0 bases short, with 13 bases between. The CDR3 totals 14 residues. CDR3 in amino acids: CSALGGNSYNEQFF. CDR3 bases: TGCAGCGCACTAGGAGGCAACTCCTACAATGAGCAGTTCTTC.

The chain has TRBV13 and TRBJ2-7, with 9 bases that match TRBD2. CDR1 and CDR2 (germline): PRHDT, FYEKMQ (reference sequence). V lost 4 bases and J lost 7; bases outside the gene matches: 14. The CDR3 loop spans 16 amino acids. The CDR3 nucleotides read TGTGCCAGCAGCTCGACCGGGACTAGCAGACTTGGTGAGCAGTACTTC. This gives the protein CASSSTGTSRLGEQYF.

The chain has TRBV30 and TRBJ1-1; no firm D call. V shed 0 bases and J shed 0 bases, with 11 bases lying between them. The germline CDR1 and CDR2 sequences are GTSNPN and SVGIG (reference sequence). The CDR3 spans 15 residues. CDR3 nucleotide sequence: TGTGCCTGGAGTGTAGGTAGCTCCTTGAACACTGAAGCTTTCTTT. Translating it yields CAWSVGSSLNTEAFF.

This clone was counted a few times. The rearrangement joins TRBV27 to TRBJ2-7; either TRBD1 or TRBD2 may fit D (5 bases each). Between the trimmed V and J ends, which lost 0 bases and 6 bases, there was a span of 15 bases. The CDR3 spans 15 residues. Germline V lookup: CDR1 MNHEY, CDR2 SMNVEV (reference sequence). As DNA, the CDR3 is TGTGCCAGCAGTTTATCGGATCCAGGGAGTGGCGAGCAGTACTTC. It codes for CASSLSDPGSGEQYF.

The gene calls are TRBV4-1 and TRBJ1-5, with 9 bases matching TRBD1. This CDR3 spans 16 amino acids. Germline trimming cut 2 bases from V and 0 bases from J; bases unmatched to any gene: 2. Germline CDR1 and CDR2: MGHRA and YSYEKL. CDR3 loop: CASSQRQGVSNQPQHF. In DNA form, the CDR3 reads TGCGCCAGCAGCCAACGACAGGGGGTTAGCAATCAGCCCCAGCATTTT.

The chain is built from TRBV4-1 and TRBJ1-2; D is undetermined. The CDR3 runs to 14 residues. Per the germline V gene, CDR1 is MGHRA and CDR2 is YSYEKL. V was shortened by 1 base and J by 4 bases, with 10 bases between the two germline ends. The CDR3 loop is CASSQGPDGYGYTF. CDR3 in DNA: TGCGCCAGCAGCCAAGGGCCGGACGGCTATGGCTACACCTTC.

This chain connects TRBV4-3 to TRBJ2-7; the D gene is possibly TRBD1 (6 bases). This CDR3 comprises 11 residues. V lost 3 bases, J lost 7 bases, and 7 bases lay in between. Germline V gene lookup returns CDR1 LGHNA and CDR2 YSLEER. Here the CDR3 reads CASSHGQEQYF. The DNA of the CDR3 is TGCGCCAGCAGCCACGGACAGGAGCAGTACTTC.